This TCR beta chain comes out of a study of type 1 regulatory T cells. Points on this clonotype: The antigen is unknown.

TCRdb reprocessed the reads via MiXCR and lists one record per CDR3 protein. The sample includes fewer than 75,000 distinct CDR3 sequences, about 48% of them seen just once. The CDR3 consists of 14 residues. Trimming removed 2 bases at V and 4 bases at J, with 12 bases between. Germline V gene lookup returns CDR1 MDHEN and CDR2 SYDVKM. The gene calls are TRBV28 and TRBJ2-7; a weak D match, TRBD1 (6 bases). Source material: cultured non-Tr1 T cells, either the whole culture or a sorted T cell fraction (not recorded which). This TCR derives from a human donor in good health. Written as DNA, the CDR3 is TGTGCCAGCAGTTTACCCACAGGGTTGTACGAGCAGTACTTC. This gives the protein CASSLPTGLYEQYF.